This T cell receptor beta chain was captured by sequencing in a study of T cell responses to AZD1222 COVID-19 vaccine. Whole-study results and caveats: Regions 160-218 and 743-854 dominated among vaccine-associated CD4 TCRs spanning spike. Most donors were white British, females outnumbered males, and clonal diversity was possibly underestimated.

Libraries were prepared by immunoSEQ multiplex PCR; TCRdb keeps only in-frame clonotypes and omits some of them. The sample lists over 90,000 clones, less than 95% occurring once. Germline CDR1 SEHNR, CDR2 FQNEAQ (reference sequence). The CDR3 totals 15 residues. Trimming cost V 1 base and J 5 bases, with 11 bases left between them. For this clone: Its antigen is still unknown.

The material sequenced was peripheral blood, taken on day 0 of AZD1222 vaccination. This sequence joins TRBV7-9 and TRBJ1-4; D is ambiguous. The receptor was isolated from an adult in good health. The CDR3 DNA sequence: TGTGCCAGCAGCTTAGGGGAAGGGTGGAATGAAAAACTGTTTTTT. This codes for CASSLGEGWNEKLFF.